The 26 T cell receptor beta chains below were found in one sample sequenced in a study of T cell responses to AZD1222 COVID-19 vaccine. Sequenced by immunoSEQ multiplex PCR; TCRdb stores in-frame clones only, minus some. The data show fewer than 150,000 clones, 75% to 90% seen once. This material consisted of peripheral blood, taken on day 0 of AZD1222 vaccination. The receptors were gathered from an adult in good health.

The sample holds a few counts of this clone. The CDR3 nucleotides are TGTGCCAGCAGGCCTCCGGGACAGACTTACCACGAGCAGTACTTC. It codes for CASRPPGQTYHEQYF. This sequence joins TRBV28 and TRBJ2-7; 7 bases fit TRBD1. Germline V gene data show CDR1 as MDHEN and CDR2 as SYDVKM. The V segment lost 6 bases and the J segment 5 bases; nucleotides outside the gene matches: 13. The CDR3 is 15 residues long.

The CDR3: CSVGQGTSGYTF. CDR3 DNA sequence: TGCAGCGTTGGACAGGGAACGAGTGGCTACACCTTC. This chain links TRBV29-1 with TRBJ1-2; 7 nucleotides line up with TRBD1. CDR1 and CDR2 (germline): SQVTM, ANQGSEA. This CDR3 has 12 residues. V shed 4 bases and J 7 bases; nucleotides not matched to a gene: 6.

V and J are TRBV6-6 and TRBJ1-3, with a tentative D call TRBD1 (5 bases). The CDR3 is made up of 19 amino acids. Trimming cost V 5 bases and J 1 base, with 24 bases left between them. Germline V gives CDR1 MNHNY, CDR2 SVGAGI (reference sequence). The CDR3 sequence: CASSLSYPGTRVSGNTIYF. For the CDR3, the DNA is TGTGCCAGCAGTCTGAGTTATCCGGGGACCAGGGTTTCTGGAAACACCATATATTTT.

The genes are TRBV5-6 and TRBJ1-2, with no clear D. V lost 2 bases, J lost 4 bases, and 9 bases lay in between. CDR1 SGHDT and CDR2 YYEEEE come from the germline V gene. The CDR3 is 13 residues long. DNA of the CDR3: TGTGCCAGCAGCTTAAGCCCAAGCTATGGCTACACCTTC. Encoded protein: CASSLSPSYGYTF.

The chain links TRBV7-2 to TRBJ1-1, with TRBD1 identical over 7 bases. Trimming cost V 6 bases and J 0 bases; bases outside gene matches: 7. Germline V gene sequence: CDR1 SGHTA, CDR2 FQGNSA. The CDR3 contains 15 residues. The DNA for the CDR3 is TGTGCCAGCAGTTCGACAGGGAGCTTGAACACTGAAGCTTTCTTT. The encoded protein is CASSSTGSLNTEAFF.

This chain joins TRBV6-1 and TRBJ1-3, with D possibly being TRBD1 (5 bases). CDR1 and CDR2 (germline): MNHNS, SASEGT. This CDR3 has 16 residues. V shed 4 bases and J shed 1 base, with 14 bases lying between them. Written as DNA, the CDR3 is TGTGCCAGCAGTGGAGGAGGGGCGAGATCTGGAAACACCATATATTTT. Protein product: CASSGGGARSGNTIYF.

V gene TRBV28 combines with J gene TRBJ1-1; the match to TRBD1 covers 7 bases. The germline gives CDR1 MDHEN, CDR2 SYDVKM. This CDR3 is built from 15 residues. V shed 1 base and J 9 bases; nucleotides not matched to a gene: 11. The CDR3 loop reads CASSLSPGGTPKAFF. The DNA of the CDR3 is TGTGCCAGCAGTTTATCGCCAGGGGGGACTCCAAAAGCTTTCTTT.

The table lists this clone with a count of one. The V and J genes are TRBV19 and TRBJ1-2; the D is unclear. V lost 2 bases to trimming and J lost 4 bases, with 17 bases between them. The germline CDR1 and CDR2 sequences are LNHDA and SQIVND (reference sequence). This CDR3 has 16 residues. CDR3 in amino acids: CASSITFDTQAYGYTF. CDR3 nucleotide sequence: TGTGCCAGTAGTATAACGTTTGACACTCAAGCCTATGGCTACACCTTC.

The V and J genes are TRBV5-8 and TRBJ1-5, with D possibly matching TRBD1 (5 bases). The CDR3 totals 18 residues. The germline V gene has CDR1 SGHTS and CDR2 YDEGEE. Trimming took off 4 bases at V and 4 bases at J, with 24 bases between the two ends. CDR3 sequence: CASSAGSVSGRLNQPQHF. CDR3 nucleotide sequence: TGTGCCAGCAGCGCAGGGTCGGTCTCAGGACGGTTAAATCAGCCCCAGCATTTT.

This chain uses TRBV27 with TRBJ1-1, with D tentatively TRBD1 (5 bases). The CDR3 sequence is 14 residues long. The germline V gene encodes CDR1 MNHEY and CDR2 SMNVEV (reference sequence). V was clipped by 6 bases and J by 4 bases, with 15 bases between them. As DNA, the CDR3 is TGTGCCAGCAGCCGTAAATTGGGGGGCACTGAAGCTTTCTTT. Translation: CASSRKLGGTEAFF.

The chain combines TRBV5-1 with TRBJ1-2; D unclear. The CDR3 extends over 12 amino acids. The germline V gene encodes CDR1 SGHRS and CDR2 YFSETQ. Between the trimmed V and J ends, which lost 0 bases and 5 bases, there was a span of 5 bases. The CDR3 loop reads CASSLGGYGYTF. CDR3 coding DNA: TGCGCCAGCAGCTTGGGGGGTTATGGCTACACCTTC. The variable domain in full, with the rest retrieved from reference TRBV5-1 and TRBJ1-2, is KAGVTQTPRYLIKTRGQQVTLSCSPISGHRSVSWYQQTPGQGLQFLFEYFSETQRNKGNFPGRFSGRQFSNSRSEMNVSTLELGDSALYLCASSLGGYGYTFGSGTRLTVV.

This chain connects TRBV6-5 to TRBJ1-5, with D maybe TRBD1 (6 bases). With 7 bases removed from V and 12 bases from J, the gap between germline ends came to 16 bases. The CDR3 is 12 amino acids. Germline values: CDR1 MNHEY, CDR2 SVGAGI. The CDR3 bases are TGTGCCAGCATCAATAAGGGGGGGTACCAGCATTTT. It yields the protein CASINKGGYQHF.

The chain recombines TRBV5-5 with TRBJ1-1, with D possibly being TRBD1 (5 bases). Germline V CDR1 and CDR2: SGHKS, YYEKEE (reference sequence). This CDR3 comprises 11 residues. Trimming removed 3 bases at V and 12 bases at J, with 12 bases between. As DNA, the CDR3 is TGTGCCAGCAGCTCGGACATCCTCTCTTTCTTT. Translating it yields CASSSDILSFF.

The chain has TRBV4-1 and TRBJ2-3, with 7 bases identical to TRBD1. The CDR3 sequence is 15 residues long. CDR1 and CDR2 from the germline V gene are MGHRA and YSYEKL. The V gene end was trimmed by 3 bases and the J gene end by 2 bases; junction bases not matched to a gene: 5. The CDR3 coding sequence is TGCGCCAGCAGCCACCGGGACAGACCCACAGATACGCAGTATTTT. It is translated as CASSHRDRPTDTQYF.

The chain links TRBV28 to TRBJ1-6; TRBD1 matches 8 bases. Unmatched junction bases numbered 6, after V lost 4 bases and J lost 7 bases. The CDR3 length is 15 residues. Germline V gives CDR1 MDHEN, CDR2 SYDVKM. The CDR3 DNA is TGTGCCAGCAGTTCCCAGGACAGGGCCAATTCACCCCTCCACTTT. This encodes CASSSQDRANSPLHF.

Comments on this clone: The same CDR3 arises from other DNA sequences in this sample as well. This rearrangement joins TRBV7-9 to TRBJ2-3; TRBD2 matches at 7 bases. V shed 5 bases and J 0 bases; nucleotides not matched to a gene: 5. CDR1 is SEHNR and CDR2 is FQNEAQ in the germline V gene (reference sequence). This CDR3 region has 15 residues. The CDR3 region has the DNA TGTGCCAGCAGCCCCCCGGGACTAAGCACAGATACGCAGTATTTT. This codes for CASSPPGLSTDTQYF.

The chain has TRBV9 and TRBJ1-5; 7 bases map to TRBD1. Germline V gene data show CDR1 as SGDLS and CDR2 as YYNGEE. The CDR3 sequence is 15 residues long. Germline trimming cut 3 bases from V and 4 bases from J; bases unmatched to any gene: 7. CDR3 residues: CASSAPGGINQPQHF. The CDR3 nucleotides are TGTGCCAGCAGCGCCCCAGGGGGAATTAATCAGCCCCAGCATTTT.

The chain joins TRBV7-2 to TRBJ1-1; possibly TRBD1 for D (6 bases). There are 14 residues in the CDR3. Germline V gives CDR1 SGHTA, CDR2 FQGNSA. Between the trimmed V and J ends, which lost 1 base and 3 bases, there was a span of 9 bases. The CDR3, as DNA: TGTGCCAGCAGCTTAGGTTACAGGGACACTGAAGCTTTCTTT. Its translation: CASSLGYRDTEAFF.

This chain uses TRBV25-1 with TRBJ1-1; possibly TRBD1 for D (5 bases). Trimming removed 6 bases at V and 11 bases at J, with 19 bases between. The CDR3 extends over 13 amino acids. Germline lookup yields CDR1 MGHDK and CDR2 SYGVNS. CDR3: CASSGGAGGGAFF. For the CDR3, the DNA is TGTGCCAGCAGCGGTGGGGCTGGAGGAGGCGCTTTCTTT.

The chain links TRBV19 to TRBJ2-6; D remains unclear. With 7 bases removed from V and 0 bases from J, the gap between germline ends came to 13 bases. CDR1 is LNHDA and CDR2 is SQIVND in the germline V gene (reference sequence). The CDR3 contains 16 residues. CDR3 nucleotides: TGTGCCAGTACTAAAGGGTCCCGCTCTGGGGCCAACGTCCTGACTTTC. The encoded protein is CASTKGSRSGANVLTF. The entire variable domain, with the rest obtained from reference TRBV19 and TRBJ2-6, is as follows: DGGITQSPKYLFRKEGQNVTLSCEQNLNHDAMYWYRQDPGQGLRLIYYSQIVNDFQKGDIAEGYSVSREKKESFPLTVTSAQKNPTAFYLCASTKGSRSGANVLTFGAGSRLTVL.

The V gene is TRBV15, the J gene TRBJ1-6; TRBD1 is a possible D gene (6 bases). Between the trimmed V and J ends, which lost 4 bases and 6 bases, there was a span of 7 bases. The CDR3 is made up of 13 amino acids. Germline V CDR1 and CDR2: LNHNV, YYDKDF (reference sequence). CDR3 residues: CATSKGVNSPLHF. The CDR3 DNA sequence: TGTGCCACCAGCAAGGGGGTTAATTCACCCCTCCACTTT.

The CDR3 DNA follows: TGCGCCAGCAGCGAGTCGAGCGGGGTAAGCTCCTACAATGAGCAGTTCTTC. Its protein product is CASSESSGVSSYNEQFF. The V and J genes are TRBV5-1 and TRBJ2-1; 7 nucleotides line up with TRBD2. CDR3 length: 17 residues. The junction had 10 bases not matched to a gene; V was cut back by 4 bases and J by 0 bases. Germline CDR1 reads SGHRS; CDR2 reads YFSETQ.

This rearrangement joins TRBV19 to TRBJ1-3, with D hard to call. Deletions cut 3 bases from V and 0 bases from J, with 9 bases between. Germline values: CDR1 LNHDA, CDR2 SQIVND (reference sequence). CDR3 length: 15 amino acids. DNA for the CDR3: TGTGCCAGTAGTATGGTCAGGAGCTCTGGAAACACCATATATTTT. Translated: CASSMVRSSGNTIYF.

The genes are TRBV9 and TRBJ2-1; 9 bases line up with TRBD2. CDR3 length: 16 residues. Unmatched junction bases numbered 9, after V lost 4 bases and J lost 4 bases. The germline V gene encodes CDR1 SGDLS and CDR2 YYNGEE. The CDR3 reads CASSPIAGGPYNEQFF. The CDR3 DNA reads TGTGCCAGCAGCCCCATTGCGGGGGGGCCTTACAATGAGCAGTTCTTC.

The chain has TRBV12-3 or TRBV12-4 and TRBJ1-2; 7 positions agree with TRBD1. This CDR3 region has 13 residues. Trimming removed 6 bases from V and 3 bases from J; junction bases left unmatched: 4. The CDR3 region is CASSFDRDYGYTF. CDR3 DNA sequence: TGTGCCAGCAGCTTTGACAGGGACTATGGCTACACCTTC.

The chain carries TRBV30 and TRBJ2-2; 8 bases are shared with TRBD1. This CDR3 contains 15 residues. Germline V gene sequence: CDR1 GTSNPN, CDR2 SVGIG (reference sequence). V shed 0 bases and J 3 bases; nucleotides not matched to a gene: 3. CDR3 in DNA: TGTGCCTGGAGTGTACAGGACAGGGACACCGGGGAGCTGTTTTTT. It codes for CAWSVQDRDTGELFF.